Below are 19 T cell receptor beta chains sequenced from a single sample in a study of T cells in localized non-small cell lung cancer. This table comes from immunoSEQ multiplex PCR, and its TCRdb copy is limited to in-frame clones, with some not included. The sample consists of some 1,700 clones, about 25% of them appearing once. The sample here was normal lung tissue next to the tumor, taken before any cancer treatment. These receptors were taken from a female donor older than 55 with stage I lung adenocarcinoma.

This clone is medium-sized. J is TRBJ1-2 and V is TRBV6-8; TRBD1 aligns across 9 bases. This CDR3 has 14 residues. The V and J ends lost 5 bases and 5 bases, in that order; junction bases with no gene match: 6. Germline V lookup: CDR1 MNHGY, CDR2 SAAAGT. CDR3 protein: CASSRQGGRYGYTF. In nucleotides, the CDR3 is TGTGCCAGCAGTCGACAGGGGGGCCGATATGGCTACACCTTC.

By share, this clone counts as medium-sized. Here the CDR3 reads CASSFIAAGGGMGDTQYF. CDR3 in DNA: TGTGCCAGCAGCTTCATAGCGGCAGGCGGGGGAATGGGAGATACGCAGTATTTT. The rearrangement links TRBV11-3 to TRBJ2-3, with TRBD2 matching 7 bases. The CDR3 runs 18 residues. V lost 3 bases to trimming and J lost 5 bases; unmatched junction nucleotides: 17. Germline-derived CDR1 and CDR2 are SGHNT and YENEEA. Full variable domain (remainder filled in from reference TRBV11-3 and TRBJ2-3): EAGVVQSPRYKIIEKKQPVAFWCNPISGHNTLYWYLQNLGQGPELLIRYENEEAVDDSQLPKDRFSAERLKGVDSTLKIQPAELGDSAVYLCASSFIAAGGGMGDTQYFGPGTRLTVL.

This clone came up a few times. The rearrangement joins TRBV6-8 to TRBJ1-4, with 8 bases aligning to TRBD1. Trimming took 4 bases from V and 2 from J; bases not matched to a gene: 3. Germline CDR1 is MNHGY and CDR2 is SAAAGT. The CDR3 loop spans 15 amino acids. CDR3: CASSSPGGTNEKLFF. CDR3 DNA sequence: TGTGCCAGCAGTTCCCCAGGGGGCACTAATGAAAAACTGTTTTTT.

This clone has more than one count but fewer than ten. CDR3 bases: TGTGCCATCAGCAACACAGGGAAATCCAATCAGCCCCAGCATTTT. Its translation: CAISNTGKSNQPQHF. This chain uses TRBV6-8 with TRBJ1-5, with a tentative D call TRBD1 (6 bases). Germline CDR1 and CDR2: MNHGY and SAAAGT. V lost 10 bases and J 3 bases, leaving 19 bases between the germline ends. The CDR3 has 15 residues.

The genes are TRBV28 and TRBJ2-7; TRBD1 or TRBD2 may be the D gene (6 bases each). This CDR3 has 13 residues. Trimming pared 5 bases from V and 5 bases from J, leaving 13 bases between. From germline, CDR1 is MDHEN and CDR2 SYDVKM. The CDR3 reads CASSPGDTHEQYF. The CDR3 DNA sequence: TGTGCCAGCAGTCCGGGGGACACCCACGAGCAGTACTTC.

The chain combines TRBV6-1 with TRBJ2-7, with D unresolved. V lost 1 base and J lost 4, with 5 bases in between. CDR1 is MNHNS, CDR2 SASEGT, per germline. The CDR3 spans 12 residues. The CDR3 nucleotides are TGTGCCAGCAGTGAAGGCGGTTACGAGCAGTACTTC. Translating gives CASSEGGYEQYF.

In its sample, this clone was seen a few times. CDR3 amino acids: CASSLASGEDTQYF. In DNA, the CDR3 is TGCGCCAGCAGCTTGGCTAGCGGGGAAGATACGCAGTATTTT. The rearrangement uses TRBV5-1 and TRBJ2-3, with 9 bases aligning to TRBD2. J gave up 5 bases and V 0 bases, and 1 base lay outside the gene matches. The CDR3 has 14 amino acids. Germline values: CDR1 SGHRS, CDR2 YFSETQ.

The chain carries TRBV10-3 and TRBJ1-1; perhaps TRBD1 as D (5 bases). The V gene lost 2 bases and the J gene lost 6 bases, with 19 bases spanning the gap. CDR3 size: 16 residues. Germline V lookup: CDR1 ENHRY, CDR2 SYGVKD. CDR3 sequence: CAISEAFGTLKAEAFF. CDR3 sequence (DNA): TGTGCCATCAGTGAGGCGTTCGGGACTTTGAAAGCTGAAGCTTTCTTT.

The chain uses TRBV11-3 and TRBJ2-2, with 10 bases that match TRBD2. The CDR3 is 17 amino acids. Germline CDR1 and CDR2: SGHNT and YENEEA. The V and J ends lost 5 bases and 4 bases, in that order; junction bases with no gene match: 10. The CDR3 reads CASSPSRLAGVTGELFF. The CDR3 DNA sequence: TGTGCCAGCAGCCCTTCCCGGCTAGCGGGAGTCACCGGGGAGCTGTTTTTT.

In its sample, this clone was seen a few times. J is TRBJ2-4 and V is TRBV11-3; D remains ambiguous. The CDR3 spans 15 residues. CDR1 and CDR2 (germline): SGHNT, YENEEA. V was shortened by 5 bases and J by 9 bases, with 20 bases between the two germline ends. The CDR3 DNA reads TGTGCCAGCAGCCGACGAGCTACTTCGGGTGGCATTCAGTACTTC. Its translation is CASSRRATSGGIQYF.

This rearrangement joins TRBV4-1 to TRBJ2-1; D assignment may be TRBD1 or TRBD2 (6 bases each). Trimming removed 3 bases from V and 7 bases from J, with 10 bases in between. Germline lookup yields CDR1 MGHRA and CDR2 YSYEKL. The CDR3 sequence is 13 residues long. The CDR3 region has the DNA TGCGCCAGCAGCCAGGTAGGGGGGAATGAGCAGTTCTTC. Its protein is CASSQVGGNEQFF.

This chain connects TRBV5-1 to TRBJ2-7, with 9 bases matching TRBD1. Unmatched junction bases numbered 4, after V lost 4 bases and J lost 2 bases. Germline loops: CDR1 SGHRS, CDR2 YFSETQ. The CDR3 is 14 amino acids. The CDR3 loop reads CASSTDRGAYEQYF. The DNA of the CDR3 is TGCGCCAGCAGCACAGACAGGGGGGCCTACGAGCAGTACTTC. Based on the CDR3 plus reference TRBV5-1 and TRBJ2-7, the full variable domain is KAGVTQTPRYLIKTRGQQVTLSCSPISGHRSVSWYQQTPGQGLQFLFEYFSETQRNKGNFPGRFSGRQFSNSRSEMNVSTLELGDSALYLCASSTDRGAYEQYFGPGTRLTVT.

DNA of the CDR3: TGTGCCAGCAGCTTAGGGGCAGGGCGCTACGAGCAGTACTTC. It encodes CASSLGAGRYEQYF. The rearrangement joins TRBV11-3 to TRBJ2-7; maybe TRBD1 (5 bases). Trimming took 1 base from V and 3 from J, leaving 10 bases between them. The CDR3 is 14 residues long. Germline CDR1 reads SGHNT; CDR2 reads YENEEA.

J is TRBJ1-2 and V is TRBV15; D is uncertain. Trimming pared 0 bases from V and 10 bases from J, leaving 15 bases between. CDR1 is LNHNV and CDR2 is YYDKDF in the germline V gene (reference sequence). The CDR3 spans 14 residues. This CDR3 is CATSRDFEIPPYTF. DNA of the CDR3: TGTGCCACCAGCAGAGATTTTGAGATCCCCCCCTACACCTTC. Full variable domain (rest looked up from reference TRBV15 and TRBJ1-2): DAMVIQNPRYQVTQFGKPVTLSCSQTLNHNVMYWYQQKSSQAPKLLFHYYDKDFNNEADTPDNFQSRRPNTSFCFLDIRSPGLGDTAMYLCATSRDFEIPPYTFGSGTRLTVV.

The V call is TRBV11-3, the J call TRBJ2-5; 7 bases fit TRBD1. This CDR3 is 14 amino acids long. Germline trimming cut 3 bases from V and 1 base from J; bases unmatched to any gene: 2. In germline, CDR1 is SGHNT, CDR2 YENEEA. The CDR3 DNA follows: TGTGCCAGCAGCTTGACAGGGCCCCAAGAGACCCAGTACTTC. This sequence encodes CASSLTGPQETQYF. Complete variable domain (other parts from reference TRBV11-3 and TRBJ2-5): EAGVVQSPRYKIIEKKQPVAFWCNPISGHNTLYWYLQNLGQGPELLIRYENEEAVDDSQLPKDRFSAERLKGVDSTLKIQPAELGDSAVYLCASSLTGPQETQYFGPGTRLLVL.

Here the CDR3 DNA reads TGTGCCAGTAGTCCTGGACTAGTTAAAGAGACCCAGTACTTC. Encoded protein: CASSPGLVKETQYF. The chain is built from TRBV19 and TRBJ2-5; 7 bases match TRBD2. V shed 5 bases, J shed 3 bases, and the junction held 6 bases outside the gene matches. This CDR3 is 14 amino acids long. Germline CDR1 LNHDA, CDR2 SQIVND (reference sequence).

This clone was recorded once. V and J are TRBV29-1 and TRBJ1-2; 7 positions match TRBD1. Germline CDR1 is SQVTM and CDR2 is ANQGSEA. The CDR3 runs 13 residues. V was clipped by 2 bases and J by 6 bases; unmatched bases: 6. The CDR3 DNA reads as TGCAGCGTTGAACAGGGGACAGCCCATGGCTACACCTTC. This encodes CSVEQGTAHGYTF.

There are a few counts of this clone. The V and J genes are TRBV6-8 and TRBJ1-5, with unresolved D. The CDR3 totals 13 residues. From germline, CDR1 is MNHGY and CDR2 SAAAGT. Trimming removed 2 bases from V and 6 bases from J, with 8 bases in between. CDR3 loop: CASSYDGRQPQHF. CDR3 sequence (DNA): TGTGCCAGCAGTTACGATGGGCGTCAGCCCCAGCATTTT.

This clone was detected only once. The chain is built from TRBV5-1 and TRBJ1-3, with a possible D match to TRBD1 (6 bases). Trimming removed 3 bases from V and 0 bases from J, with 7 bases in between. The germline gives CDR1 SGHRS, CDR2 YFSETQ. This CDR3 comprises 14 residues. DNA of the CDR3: TGCGCCAGCAGCTCACAGGGCTCTGGAAACACCATATATTTT. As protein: CASSSQGSGNTIYF.